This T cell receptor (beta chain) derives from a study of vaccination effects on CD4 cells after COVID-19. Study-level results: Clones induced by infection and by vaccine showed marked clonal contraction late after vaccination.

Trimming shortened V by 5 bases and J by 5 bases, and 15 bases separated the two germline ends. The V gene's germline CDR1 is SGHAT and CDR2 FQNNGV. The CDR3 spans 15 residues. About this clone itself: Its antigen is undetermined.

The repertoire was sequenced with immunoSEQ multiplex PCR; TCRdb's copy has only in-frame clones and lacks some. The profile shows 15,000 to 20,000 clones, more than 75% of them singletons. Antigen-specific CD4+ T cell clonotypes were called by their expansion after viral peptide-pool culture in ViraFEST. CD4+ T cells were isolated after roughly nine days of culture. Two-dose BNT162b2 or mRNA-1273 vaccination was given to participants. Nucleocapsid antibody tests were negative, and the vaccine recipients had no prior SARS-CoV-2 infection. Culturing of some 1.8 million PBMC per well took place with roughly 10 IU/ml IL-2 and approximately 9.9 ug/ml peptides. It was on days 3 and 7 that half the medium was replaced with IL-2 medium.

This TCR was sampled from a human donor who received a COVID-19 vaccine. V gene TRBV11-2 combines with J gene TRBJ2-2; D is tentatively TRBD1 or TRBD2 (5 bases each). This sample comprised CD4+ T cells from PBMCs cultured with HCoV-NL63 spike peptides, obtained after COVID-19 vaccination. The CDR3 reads CASSPGAGRTGELFF. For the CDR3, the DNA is TGTGCCAGCAGCCCCGGCGCAGGGAGAACCGGGGAGCTGTTTTTT. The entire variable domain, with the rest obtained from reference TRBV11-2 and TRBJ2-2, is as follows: EAGVAQSPRYKIIEKRQSVAFWCNPISGHATLYWYQQILGQGPKLLIQFQNNGVVDDSQLPKDRFSAERLKGVDSTLKIQPAKLEDSAVYLCASSPGAGRTGELFFGEGSRLTVL.